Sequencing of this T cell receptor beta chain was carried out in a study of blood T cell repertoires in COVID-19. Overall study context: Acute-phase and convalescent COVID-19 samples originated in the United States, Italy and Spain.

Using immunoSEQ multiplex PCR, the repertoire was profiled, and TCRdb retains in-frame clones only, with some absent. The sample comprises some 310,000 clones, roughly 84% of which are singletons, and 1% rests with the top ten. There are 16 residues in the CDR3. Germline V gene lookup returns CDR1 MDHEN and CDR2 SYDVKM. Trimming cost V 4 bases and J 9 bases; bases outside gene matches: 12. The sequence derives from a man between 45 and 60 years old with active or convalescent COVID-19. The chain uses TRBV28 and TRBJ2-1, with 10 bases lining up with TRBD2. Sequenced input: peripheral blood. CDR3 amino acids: CASSSAQAGGAGEQFF. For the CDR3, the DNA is TGTGCCAGCAGTTCCGCCCAAGCGGGAGGGGCGGGTGAGCAGTTCTTC.